The following is a TCR beta chain sequence with its context. The CDR3 totals 13 residues. Germline V CDR1 and CDR2: MNHNS, SASEGT. Trimming cost V 6 bases and J 0 bases, with 8 bases left between them. Profiled with immunoSEQ multiplex PCR; TCRdb holds only in-frame clones, not every one. The data contain tens of thousands of clones, roughly 91% of them singletons. This record comes from a study of technical replicates of blood from several donors. The gene calls are TRBV6-1 and TRBJ1-1; D is possibly TRBD1 (5 bases). The source of this sequence is a human donor in good health. Some clones in this sample may be carry-over from other donors' samples. Sequences were obtained from T cells isolated from PBMCs. Written as DNA, the CDR3 is TGTGCCAGCAGGACCAGGGTGAACACTGAAGCTTTCTTT. Its protein is CASRTRVNTEAFF.